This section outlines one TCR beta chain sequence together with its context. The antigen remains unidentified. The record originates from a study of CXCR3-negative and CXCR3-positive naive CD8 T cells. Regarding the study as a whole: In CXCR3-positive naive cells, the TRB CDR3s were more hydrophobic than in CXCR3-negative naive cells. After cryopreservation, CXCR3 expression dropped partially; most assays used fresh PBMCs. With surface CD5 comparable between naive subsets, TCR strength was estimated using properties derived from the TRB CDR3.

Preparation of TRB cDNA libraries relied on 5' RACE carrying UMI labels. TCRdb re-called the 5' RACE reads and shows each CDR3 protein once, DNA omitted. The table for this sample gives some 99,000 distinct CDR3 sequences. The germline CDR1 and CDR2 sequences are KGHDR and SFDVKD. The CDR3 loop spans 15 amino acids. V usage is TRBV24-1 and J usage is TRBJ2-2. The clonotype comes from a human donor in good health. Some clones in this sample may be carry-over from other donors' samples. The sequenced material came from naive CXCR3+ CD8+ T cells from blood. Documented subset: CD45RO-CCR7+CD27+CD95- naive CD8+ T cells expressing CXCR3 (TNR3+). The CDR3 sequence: CATSDLGGNTGELFF.